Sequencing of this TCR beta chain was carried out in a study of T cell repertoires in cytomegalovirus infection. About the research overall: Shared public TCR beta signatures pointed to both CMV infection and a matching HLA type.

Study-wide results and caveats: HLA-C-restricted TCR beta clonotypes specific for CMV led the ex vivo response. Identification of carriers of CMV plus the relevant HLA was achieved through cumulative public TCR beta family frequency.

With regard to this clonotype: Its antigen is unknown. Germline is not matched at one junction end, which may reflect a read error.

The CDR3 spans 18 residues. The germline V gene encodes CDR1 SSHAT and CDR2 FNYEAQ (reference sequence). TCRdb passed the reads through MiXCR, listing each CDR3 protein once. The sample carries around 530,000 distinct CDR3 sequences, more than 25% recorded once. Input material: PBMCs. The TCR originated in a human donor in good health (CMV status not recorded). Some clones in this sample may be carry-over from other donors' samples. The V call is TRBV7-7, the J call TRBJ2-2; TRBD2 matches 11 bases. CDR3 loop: CASSLFSGRAPNTGELFF. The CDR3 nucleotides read TGTGCTAGCAGCTTATTTAGCGGGAGGGCCCCGAACACCGGGGAGCTGTTTTTT.